The text below deals with one T cell receptor (beta chain). This specimen comes from a study of blood T cell repertoires in COVID-19. Study overall: The origin of the acute and convalescent COVID-19 samples was the United States, Italy and Spain. PBMCs, B-cell-depleted T cells, or T cells were the source of the cDNA or gDNA that made up the material.

Germline loops: CDR1 LNHDA, CDR2 SQIVND (reference sequence). V lost 9 bases, J lost 12 bases, and 13 bases stayed unmatched. This CDR3 comprises 13 residues. Per the authors' pipeline: By means of reference gene primer amplification, nucleated cell counts were estimated. TCRdb's copy holds only in-frame clones and misses some; the assay was immunoSEQ multiplex PCR. The D gene and trimming were derived from the DNA, and the V and J assignments and clone size from that table. The data show some 200,000 clones, around 83% seen once. The chain joins TRBV19 to TRBJ1-4, with TRBD1 matching over 7 bases. This sequence originates from a woman in her sixties or seventies with acute or convalescent COVID-19. Sequenced input: peripheral blood. The CDR3 is CASQRTGLRELFF. The CDR3 DNA follows: TGTGCCAGCCAGAGGACAGGTCTGAGGGAACTGTTTTTT.